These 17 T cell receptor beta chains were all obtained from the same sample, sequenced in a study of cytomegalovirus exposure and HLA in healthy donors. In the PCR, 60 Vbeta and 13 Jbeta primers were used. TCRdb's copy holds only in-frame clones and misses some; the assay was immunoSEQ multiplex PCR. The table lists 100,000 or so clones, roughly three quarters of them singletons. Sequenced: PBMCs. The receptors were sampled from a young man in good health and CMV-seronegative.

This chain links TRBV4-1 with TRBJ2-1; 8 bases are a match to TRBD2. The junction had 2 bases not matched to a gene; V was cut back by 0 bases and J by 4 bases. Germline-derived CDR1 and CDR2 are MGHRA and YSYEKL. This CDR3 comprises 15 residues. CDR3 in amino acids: CASSQDTGGYNEQFF. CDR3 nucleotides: TGCGCCAGCAGCCAAGATACGGGGGGGTACAATGAGCAGTTCTTC.

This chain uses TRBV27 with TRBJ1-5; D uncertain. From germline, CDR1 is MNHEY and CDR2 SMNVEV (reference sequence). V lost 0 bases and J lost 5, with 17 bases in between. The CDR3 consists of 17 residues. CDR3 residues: CASSLSLPSIAYQPQHF. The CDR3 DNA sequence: TGTGCCAGCAGTTTATCCCTTCCGAGTATCGCTTATCAGCCCCAGCATTTT.

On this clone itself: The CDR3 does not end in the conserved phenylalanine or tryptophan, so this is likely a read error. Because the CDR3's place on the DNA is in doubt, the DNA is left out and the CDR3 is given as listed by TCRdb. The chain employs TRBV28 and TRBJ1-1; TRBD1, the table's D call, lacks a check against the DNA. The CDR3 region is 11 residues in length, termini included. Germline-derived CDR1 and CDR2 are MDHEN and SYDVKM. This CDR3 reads CASSNRDTRGL.

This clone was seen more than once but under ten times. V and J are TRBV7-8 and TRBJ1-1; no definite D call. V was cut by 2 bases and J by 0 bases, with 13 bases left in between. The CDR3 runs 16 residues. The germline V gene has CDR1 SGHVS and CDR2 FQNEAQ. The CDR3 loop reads CASSLSGGNMNTEAFF. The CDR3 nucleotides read TGTGCCAGCAGCTTAAGTGGAGGGAACATGAACACTGAAGCTTTCTTT.

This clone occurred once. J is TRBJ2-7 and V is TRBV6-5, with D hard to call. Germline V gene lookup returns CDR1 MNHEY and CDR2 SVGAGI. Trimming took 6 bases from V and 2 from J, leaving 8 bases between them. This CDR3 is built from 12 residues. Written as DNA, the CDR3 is TGTGCCAGCAGCCCCGGAGCCTACGAGCAGTACTTC. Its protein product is CASSPGAYEQYF.

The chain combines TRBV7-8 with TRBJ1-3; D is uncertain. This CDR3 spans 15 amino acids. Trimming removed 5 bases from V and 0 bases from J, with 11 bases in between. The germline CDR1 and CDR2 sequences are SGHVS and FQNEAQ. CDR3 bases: TGTGCCAGCAGCCCTCGACTGATCTCTGGAAACACCATATATTTT. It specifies CASSPRLISGNTIYF.

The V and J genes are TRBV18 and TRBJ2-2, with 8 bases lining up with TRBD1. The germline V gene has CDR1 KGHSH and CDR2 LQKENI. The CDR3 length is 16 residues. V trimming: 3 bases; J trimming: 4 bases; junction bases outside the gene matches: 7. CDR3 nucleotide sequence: TGTGCCAGCTCACCTCAGGGGGCGCAGGGCACCGGGGAGCTGTTTTTT. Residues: CASSPQGAQGTGELFF.

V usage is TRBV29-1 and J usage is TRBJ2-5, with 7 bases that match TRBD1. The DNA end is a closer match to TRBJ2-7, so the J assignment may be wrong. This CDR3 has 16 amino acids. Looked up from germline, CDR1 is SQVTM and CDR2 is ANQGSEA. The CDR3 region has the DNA TGCAGCGTTGAGTGGGGGCGGACAGGAGAGACCTACGAGCAGTACTTC. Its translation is CSVEWGRTGETYEQYF.

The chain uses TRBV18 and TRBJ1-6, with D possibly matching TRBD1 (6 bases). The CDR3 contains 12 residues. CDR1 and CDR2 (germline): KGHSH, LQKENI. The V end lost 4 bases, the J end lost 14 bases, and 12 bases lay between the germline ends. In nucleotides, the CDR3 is TGTGCCAGCTCACAACAGGGTTCGGCCCTCCACTTT. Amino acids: CASSQQGSALHF.

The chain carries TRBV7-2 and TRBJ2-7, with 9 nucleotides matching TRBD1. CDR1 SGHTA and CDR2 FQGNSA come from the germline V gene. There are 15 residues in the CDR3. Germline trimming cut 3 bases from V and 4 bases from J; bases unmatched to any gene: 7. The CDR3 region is CASSFDRGAQYEQYF. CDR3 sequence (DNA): TGTGCCAGCAGCTTCGACAGGGGGGCGCAATACGAGCAGTACTTC.

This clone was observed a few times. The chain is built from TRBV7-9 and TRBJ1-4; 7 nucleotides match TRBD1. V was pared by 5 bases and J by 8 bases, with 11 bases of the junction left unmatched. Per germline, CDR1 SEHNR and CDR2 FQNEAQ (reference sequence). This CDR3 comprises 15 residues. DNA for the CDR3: TGTGCCAGCAGCCTAACCGGGACAGCCCAGGAAAAACTGTTTTTT. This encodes CASSLTGTAQEKLFF.

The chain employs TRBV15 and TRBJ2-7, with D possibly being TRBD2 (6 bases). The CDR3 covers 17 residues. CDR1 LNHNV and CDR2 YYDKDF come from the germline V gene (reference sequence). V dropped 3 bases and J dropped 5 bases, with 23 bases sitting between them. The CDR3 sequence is CATSRTGILGLFDEQYF. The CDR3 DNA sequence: TGTGCCACCAGCAGGACTGGAATCCTAGGACTATTTGACGAGCAGTACTTC.

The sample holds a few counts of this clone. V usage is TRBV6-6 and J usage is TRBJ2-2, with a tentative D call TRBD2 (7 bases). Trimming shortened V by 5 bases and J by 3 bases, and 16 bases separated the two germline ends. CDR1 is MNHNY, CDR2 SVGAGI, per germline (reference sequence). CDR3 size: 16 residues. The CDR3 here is CASSQPRGADTGELFF. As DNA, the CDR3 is TGTGCCAGCAGTCAACCTCGGGGGGCGGACACCGGGGAGCTGTTTTTT.

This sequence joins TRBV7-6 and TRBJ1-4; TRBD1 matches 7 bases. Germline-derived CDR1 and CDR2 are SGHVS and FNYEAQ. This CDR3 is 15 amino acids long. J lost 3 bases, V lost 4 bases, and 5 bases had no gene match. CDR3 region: CASSWRGQPNEKLFF. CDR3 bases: TGTGCCAGCAGCTGGCGGGGACAGCCTAATGAAAAACTGTTTTTT.

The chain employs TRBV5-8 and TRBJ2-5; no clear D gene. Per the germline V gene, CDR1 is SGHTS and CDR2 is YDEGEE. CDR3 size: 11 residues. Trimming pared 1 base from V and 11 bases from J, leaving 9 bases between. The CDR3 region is CASSLTVEQYF. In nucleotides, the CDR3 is TGTGCCAGCAGCTTGACGGTGGAGCAGTACTTC.

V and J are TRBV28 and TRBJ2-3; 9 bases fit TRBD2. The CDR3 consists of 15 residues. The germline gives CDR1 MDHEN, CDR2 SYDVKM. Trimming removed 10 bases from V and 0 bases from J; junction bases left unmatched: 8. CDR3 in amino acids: CATAGGGLSTDTQYF. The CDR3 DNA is TGTGCCACCGCGGGGGGGGGCCTAAGCACAGATACGCAGTATTTT.

The CDR3 DNA follows: TGTGCCAGCACTCGACAGGGGAACACTGAAGCTTTCTTT. It codes for CASTRQGNTEAFF. This rearrangement joins TRBV6-1 to TRBJ1-1; 7 bases match TRBD1. Per germline, CDR1 MNHNS and CDR2 SASEGT. The V and J ends lost 7 bases and 1 base, in that order; junction bases with no gene match: 3. This CDR3 contains 13 residues.